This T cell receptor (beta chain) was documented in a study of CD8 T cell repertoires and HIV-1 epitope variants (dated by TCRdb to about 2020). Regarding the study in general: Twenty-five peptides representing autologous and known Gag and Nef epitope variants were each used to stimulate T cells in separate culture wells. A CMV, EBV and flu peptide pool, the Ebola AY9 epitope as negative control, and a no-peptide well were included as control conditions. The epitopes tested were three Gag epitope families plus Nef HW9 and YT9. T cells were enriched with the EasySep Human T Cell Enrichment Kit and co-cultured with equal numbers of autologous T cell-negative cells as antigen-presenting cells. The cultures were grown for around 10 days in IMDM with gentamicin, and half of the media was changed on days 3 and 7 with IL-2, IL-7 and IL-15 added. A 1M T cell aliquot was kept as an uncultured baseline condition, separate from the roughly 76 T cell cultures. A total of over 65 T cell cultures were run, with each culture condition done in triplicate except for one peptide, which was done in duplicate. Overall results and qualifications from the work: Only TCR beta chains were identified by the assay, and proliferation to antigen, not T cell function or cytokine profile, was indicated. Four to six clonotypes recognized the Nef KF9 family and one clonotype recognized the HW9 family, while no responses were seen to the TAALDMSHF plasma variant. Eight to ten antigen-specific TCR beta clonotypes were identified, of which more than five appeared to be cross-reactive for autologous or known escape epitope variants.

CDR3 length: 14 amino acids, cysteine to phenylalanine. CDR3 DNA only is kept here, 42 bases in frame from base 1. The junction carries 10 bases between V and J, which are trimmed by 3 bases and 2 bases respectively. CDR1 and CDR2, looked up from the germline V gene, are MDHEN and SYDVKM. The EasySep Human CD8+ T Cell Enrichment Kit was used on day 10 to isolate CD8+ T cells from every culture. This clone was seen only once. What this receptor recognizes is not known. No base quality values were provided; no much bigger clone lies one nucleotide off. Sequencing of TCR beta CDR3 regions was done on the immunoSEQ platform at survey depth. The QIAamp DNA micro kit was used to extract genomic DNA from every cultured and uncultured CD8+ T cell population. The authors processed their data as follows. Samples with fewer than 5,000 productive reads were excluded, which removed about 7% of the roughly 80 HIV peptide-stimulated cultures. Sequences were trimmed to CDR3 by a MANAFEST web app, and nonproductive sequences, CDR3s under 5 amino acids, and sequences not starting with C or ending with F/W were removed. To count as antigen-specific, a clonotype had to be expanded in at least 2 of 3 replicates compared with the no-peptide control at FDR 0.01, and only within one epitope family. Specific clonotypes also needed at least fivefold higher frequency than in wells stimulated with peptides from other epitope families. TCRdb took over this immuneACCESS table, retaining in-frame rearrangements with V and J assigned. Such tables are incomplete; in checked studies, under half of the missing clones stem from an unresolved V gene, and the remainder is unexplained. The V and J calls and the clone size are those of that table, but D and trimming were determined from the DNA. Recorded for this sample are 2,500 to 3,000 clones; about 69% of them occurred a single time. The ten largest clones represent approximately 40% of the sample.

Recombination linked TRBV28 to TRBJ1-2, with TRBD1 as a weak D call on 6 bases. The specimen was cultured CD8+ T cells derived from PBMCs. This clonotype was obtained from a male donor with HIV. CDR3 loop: CASSFRDTNYGYTF. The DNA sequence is TGTGCCAGCAGTTTCCGGGACACCAACTATGGCTACACCTTC.